This passage covers 8 T cell receptor beta chains from one sample sequenced in a study of T-cell reconstitution after alpha-beta-depleted transplantation in children. Researchers prepared the TCRbeta library using unique molecular identifiers, the study reports. TCRdb re-analysed the PCR reads in MiXCR, keeping a single row per CDR3 protein. The sample yields around 600,000 distinct CDR3 sequences, under 25% seen once. Sequenced material: PBMCs, mostly from graft donor cells, taken 360 days after TCRalphabeta/CD19-depleted stem cell transplant. These receptors originate from a boy in the first two years of life who had a stem cell transplant for acute myeloid leukemia, so the T cells may come from the graft donor.

Only a few counts were recorded for this clonotype. The V call is TRBV10-3, the J call TRBJ2-5; weak D call: TRBD1 (5 bases). This CDR3 contains 12 residues. The V and J ends lost 3 bases and 7 bases respectively, with 9 bases between them. Germline assignment: CDR1 ENHRY and CDR2 SYGVKD. CDR3 DNA: TGTGCCATCAGTGAAGGGGAAGGGACCCAGTACTTC. It yields the protein CAISEGEGTQYF.

The V call is TRBV5-6, the J call TRBJ2-1; D is undetermined. Trimming removed 2 bases at V and 3 bases at J, with 21 bases between. CDR3 length: 18 amino acids. CDR1 and CDR2 from the germline V gene are SGHDT and YYEEEE. CDR3 DNA: TGTGCCAGCAGCTTTGGTGGCAGGCAAGTAACCAACTACAATGAGCAGTTCTTC. Protein product: CASSFGGRQVTNYNEQFF.

V is TRBV12-3 or TRBV12-4 and J is TRBJ1-6; 8 nucleotides align to TRBD1. The CDR3 spans 14 residues. Trimming took 6 bases from V and 7 from J; bases not matched to a gene: 5. CDR3 DNA sequence: TGTGCCAGCAGACAGACAGGGGACAATTCACCCCTCCACTTT. Its translation: CASRQTGDNSPLHF.

This clonotype was picked up a small number of times. The V and J genes are TRBV7-2 and TRBJ2-7; 10 nucleotides match TRBD2. This CDR3 has 15 residues. Germline V CDR1 and CDR2: SGHTA, FQGNSA. J was trimmed by 6 bases and V by 6 bases; bases with no gene match: 11. CDR3 loop: CASRKGGLAGAEQYF. CDR3 DNA: TGTGCCAGCAGGAAAGGGGGGCTAGCGGGGGCCGAGCAGTACTTC.

This sequence joins TRBV5-5 and TRBJ2-1, with 10 positions matching TRBD1. CDR3 length: 16 residues. Germline CDR1 reads SGHKS; CDR2 reads YYEKEE (reference sequence). V trimming: 0 bases; J trimming: 7 bases; junction bases outside the gene matches: 7. The CDR3 bases are TGTGCCAGCAGCTTGGGGTCCGGGACAGGGGTGAATGAGCAGTTCTTC. Residues: CASSLGSGTGVNEQFF.

The chain combines TRBV29-1 with TRBJ2-1; 8 positions agree with TRBD1. Trimming at V came to 7 bases and at J to 0 bases, leaving 2 bases not matched to a gene. Germline CDR1 SQVTM, CDR2 ANQGSEA. This CDR3 spans 13 amino acids. CDR3 sequence reads: CSGDRPSYNEQFF. The DNA of the CDR3 is TGCAGCGGGGACAGGCCCTCCTACAATGAGCAGTTCTTC.

This clonotype was counted between two and nine times. This sequence joins TRBV20-1 and TRBJ1-2; 7 nucleotides line up with TRBD1. The germline V gene encodes CDR1 DFQATT and CDR2 SNEGSKA (reference sequence). V lost 6 bases, J lost 5 bases, and 12 bases stayed unmatched. The CDR3 extends over 14 amino acids. In DNA, the CDR3 is TGCAGTGCAAAATCCAGGGGGGAAGGGTATGGCTACACCTTC. Its protein product is CSAKSRGEGYGYTF.

This clonotype has ten or more counts. Written as DNA, the CDR3 is TGTGCCAGCAGACAGGGTACGAACACCGGGGAGCTGTTTTTT. Protein product: CASRQGTNTGELFF. This sequence joins TRBV6-6 and TRBJ2-2; the D gene is possibly TRBD1 (6 bases). Trimming left V 6 bases short and J 0 bases short, with 8 bases between. Germline values: CDR1 MNHNY, CDR2 SVGAGI (reference sequence). This CDR3 is 14 amino acids long.